Each of the 14 T cell receptor beta chains below was sequenced from the same sample in a study of shared clonotypes between healthy human individuals. Libraries were prepared by immunoSEQ multiplex PCR; TCRdb keeps only in-frame clonotypes and omits some of them. The profile shows hundreds of thousands of clones, approximately 95% of them singletons. As defined, naive CD8 cells were CD45RO-negative and positively selected for CCR7, with terminally differentiated effector memory CD45RA+ cells excluded. Input material: naive CD8+ T cells sorted from blood. Receptor source: a woman in her 30s in good health.

This clone was observed once. This chain joins TRBV11-2 and TRBJ1-1; no reliable D call. V was trimmed by 1 base and J by 8 bases, leaving 5 bases between them. The germline V gene encodes CDR1 SGHAT and CDR2 FQNNGV. The CDR3 length is 11 residues. The CDR3 DNA reads TGTGCCAGCAGCTTAGTCCGGGAAGCTTTCTTT. Its translation: CASSLVREAFF.

The chain employs TRBV13 and TRBJ2-5, with a tentative D call TRBD1 (6 bases). CDR1 is PRHDT, CDR2 FYEKMQ, per germline (reference sequence). V shed 5 bases and J shed 4 bases, with 11 bases lying between them. The CDR3 loop spans 13 amino acids. The CDR3 protein is CASSPPRGETQYF. The CDR3 bases are TGTGCCAGCAGCCCCCCCAGGGGAGAGACCCAGTACTTC.

CDR3 in amino acids: CATSRDTQLLGYTF. DNA for the CDR3: TGTGCCACCAGCAGAGATACGCAACTCCTGGGCTACACCTTC. The chain links TRBV15 to TRBJ1-2; D is unresolved. The CDR3 length is 14 residues. The germline CDR1 and CDR2 sequences are LNHNV and YYDKDF (reference sequence). V lost 0 bases and J lost 8, with 13 bases in between.

The chain joins TRBV2 to TRBJ1-1, with D unclear. The V end lost 0 bases, the J end lost 4 bases, and 9 bases lay between the germline ends. The CDR3 covers 14 residues. Germline values: CDR1 SNHLY, CDR2 FYNNEI. The CDR3 sequence is CASSEAAGVTEAFF. In DNA form, the CDR3 reads TGTGCCAGCAGTGAAGCGGCCGGGGTCACTGAAGCTTTCTTT.

This chain links TRBV7-9 with TRBJ2-1; D is unclear. Trimming pared 7 bases from V and 9 bases from J, leaving 13 bases between. The CDR3 spans 12 residues. Germline V gene data show CDR1 as SEHNR and CDR2 as FQNEAQ (reference sequence). The CDR3 here is CASNLLGGEQFF. DNA of the CDR3: TGTGCCAGCAATCTTTTGGGTGGTGAGCAGTTCTTC.

The chain carries TRBV19 and TRBJ2-7, with D perhaps assigned TRBD1 or TRBD2 (5 bases each). The CDR3 loop spans 11 amino acids. Germline V lookup: CDR1 LNHDA, CDR2 SQIVND (reference sequence). V gave up 8 bases and J gave up 8 bases, with 13 bases separating them. CDR3 loop: CASGDRDQQYF. CDR3 sequence (DNA): TGTGCCAGTGGGGACCGGGACCAGCAGTACTTC.

The rearrangement links TRBV11-3 to TRBJ1-1; 9 bases align to TRBD1. The V gene end was trimmed by 10 bases and the J gene end by 3 bases; junction bases not matched to a gene: 15. The CDR3 covers 16 residues. Germline values: CDR1 SGHNT, CDR2 YENEEA. The CDR3 loop is CANSAGTGQCDTEAFF. The CDR3 DNA reads as TGTGCCAATTCGGCGGGGACAGGGCAGTGTGACACTGAAGCTTTCTTT. Together with reference TRBV11-3 and TRBJ1-1, the CDR3 gives the full variable domain: EAGVVQSPRYKIIEKKQPVAFWCNPISGHNTLYWYLQNLGQGPELLIRYENEEAVDDSQLPKDRFSAERLKGVDSTLKIQPAELGDSAVYLCANSAGTGQCDTEAFFGQGTRLTVV.

The gene calls are TRBV29-1 and TRBJ2-7, with 8 positions matching TRBD2. Germline V lookup: CDR1 SQVTM, CDR2 ANQGSEA. Trimming removed 3 bases from V and 5 bases from J; junction bases left unmatched: 12. The CDR3 has 15 residues. The CDR3 DNA follows: TGCAGCGTTGACCTCCGGGCGGGAGGCGTCGACGAGCAGTACTTC. It yields the protein CSVDLRAGGVDEQYF.

The chain recombines TRBV28 with TRBJ2-7; 9 nucleotides agree with TRBD2. The germline V gene has CDR1 MDHEN and CDR2 SYDVKM. The V and J ends lost 10 bases and 5 bases, in that order; junction bases with no gene match: 12. The CDR3 runs 14 residues. In DNA form, the CDR3 reads TGTGCCACCGCCGCTTGGCGGGAGGGAAACGAGCAGTACTTC. It encodes CATAAWREGNEQYF.

The chain is built from TRBV4-1 and TRBJ2-7; tentative D call: TRBD1 (5 bases). Germline CDR1 reads MGHRA; CDR2 reads YSYEKL. V was pared by 1 base and J by 0 bases, with 10 bases between. The CDR3 is made up of 15 amino acids. The CDR3: CASSQVDRGSYEQYF. CDR3 coding DNA: TGCGCCAGCAGCCAAGTCGACAGAGGCTCCTACGAGCAGTACTTC.

V and J are TRBV6-4 and TRBJ2-7, with D tentatively TRBD1 (5 bases). Trimming cost V 2 bases and J 3 bases, with 17 bases left between them. Looked up from germline, CDR1 is MRHNA and CDR2 is SNTAGT. The CDR3 contains 16 residues. CDR3 coding DNA: TGTGCCAGCAGTGACGAAGGGGTAGGGCACTACTACGAGCAGTACTTC. Protein: CASSDEGVGHYYEQYF.

This chain joins TRBV11-2 and TRBJ2-7; 9 bases map to TRBD2. Trimming at V came to 5 bases and at J to 3 bases, leaving 8 bases not matched to a gene. This CDR3 is 15 amino acids long. The germline gives CDR1 SGHAT, CDR2 FQNNGV. CDR3 amino acids: CASSPEAGGSYEQYF. The DNA for the CDR3 is TGTGCCAGCAGCCCAGAGGCGGGAGGGAGCTACGAGCAGTACTTC. The full variable domain, with the rest looked up from reference TRBV11-2 and TRBJ2-7, is EAGVAQSPRYKIIEKRQSVAFWCNPISGHATLYWYQQILGQGPKLLIQFQNNGVVDDSQLPKDRFSAERLKGVDSTLKIQPAKLEDSAVYLCASSPEAGGSYEQYFGPGTRLTVT.

V is TRBV27 and J is TRBJ2-7; unclear D gene. V was pared by 5 bases and J by 2 bases, with 13 bases between. The germline V gene has CDR1 MNHEY and CDR2 SMNVEV (reference sequence). The CDR3 totals 14 residues. CDR3 sequence: CASSPLVPPYEQYF. The CDR3 nucleotides are TGTGCCAGCAGTCCTTTAGTACCCCCCTACGAGCAGTACTTC.

The genes are TRBV28 and TRBJ2-3; 14 positions agree with TRBD2. CDR3 length: 18 residues. V was clipped by 2 bases and J by 3 bases; unmatched bases: 7. Germline CDR1 MDHEN, CDR2 SYDVKM. The CDR3 protein is CASSLGTSGRGRTDTQYF. CDR3 coding DNA: TGTGCCAGCAGTTTAGGGACTAGCGGGAGAGGTCGGACAGATACGCAGTATTTT.